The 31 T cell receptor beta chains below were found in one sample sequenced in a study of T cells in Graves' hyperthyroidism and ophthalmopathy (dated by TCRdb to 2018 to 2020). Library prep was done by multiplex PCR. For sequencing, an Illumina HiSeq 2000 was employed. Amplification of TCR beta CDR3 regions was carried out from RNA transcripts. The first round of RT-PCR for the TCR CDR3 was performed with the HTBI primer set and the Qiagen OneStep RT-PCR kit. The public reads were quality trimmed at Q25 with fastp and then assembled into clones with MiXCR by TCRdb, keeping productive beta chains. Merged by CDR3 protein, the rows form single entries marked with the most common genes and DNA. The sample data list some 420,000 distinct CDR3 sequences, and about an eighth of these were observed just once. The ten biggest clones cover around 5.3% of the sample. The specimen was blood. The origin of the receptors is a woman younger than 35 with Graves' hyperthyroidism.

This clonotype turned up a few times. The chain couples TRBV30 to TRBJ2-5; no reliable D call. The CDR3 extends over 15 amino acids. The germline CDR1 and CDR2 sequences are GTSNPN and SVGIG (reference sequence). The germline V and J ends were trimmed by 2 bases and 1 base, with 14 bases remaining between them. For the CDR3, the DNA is TGTGCCTGGAGTCGTCTCGAACAGAGCCAAGAGACCCAGTACTTC. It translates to CAWSRLEQSQETQYF.

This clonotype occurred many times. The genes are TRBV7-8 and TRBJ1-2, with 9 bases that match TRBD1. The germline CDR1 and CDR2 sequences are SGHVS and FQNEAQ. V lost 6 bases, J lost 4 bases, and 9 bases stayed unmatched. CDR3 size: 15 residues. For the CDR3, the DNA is TGTGCCAGCAGGGGAGGGACAGGGCGATCCTATGGCTACACCTTC. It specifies CASRGGTGRSYGYTF. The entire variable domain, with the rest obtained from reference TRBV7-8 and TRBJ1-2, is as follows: GAGVSQSPRYKVAKRGQDVALRCDPISGHVSLFWYQQALGQGPEFLTYFQNEAQLDKSGLPSDRFFAERPEGSVSTLKIQRTQQEDSAVYLCASRGGTGRSYGYTFGSGTRLTVV.

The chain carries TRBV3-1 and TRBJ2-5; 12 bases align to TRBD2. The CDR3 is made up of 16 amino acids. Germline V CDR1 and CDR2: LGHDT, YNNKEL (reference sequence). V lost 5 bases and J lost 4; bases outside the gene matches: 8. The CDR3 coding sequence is TGTGCCAGCAGCGCCCGACTAGCGGGAGAAGGAGAGACCCAGTACTTC. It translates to CASSARLAGEGETQYF.

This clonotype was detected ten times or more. The CDR3 region has the DNA TGCAGTGCTAGAAGTATTCGGACCTACGAGCAGTACTTC. Translation gives CSARSIRTYEQYF. The chain recombines TRBV20-1 with TRBJ2-7; D uncertain. CDR1 DFQATT and CDR2 SNEGSKA come from the germline V gene (reference sequence). Trimming pared 2 bases from V and 2 bases from J, leaving 10 bases between. The CDR3 length is 13 residues.

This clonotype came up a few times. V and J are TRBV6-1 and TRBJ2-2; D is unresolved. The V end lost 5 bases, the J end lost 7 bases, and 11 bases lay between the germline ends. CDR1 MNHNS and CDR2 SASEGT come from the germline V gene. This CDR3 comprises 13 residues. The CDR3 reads CASSFQDRGELFF. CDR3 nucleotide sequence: TGTGCCAGCAGTTTTCAGGACCGCGGGGAGCTGTTTTTT.

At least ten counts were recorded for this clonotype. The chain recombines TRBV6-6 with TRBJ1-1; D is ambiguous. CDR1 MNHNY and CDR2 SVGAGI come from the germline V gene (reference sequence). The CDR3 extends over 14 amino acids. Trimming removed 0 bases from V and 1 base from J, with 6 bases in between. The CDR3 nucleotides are TGTGCCAGCAGTTACTCGACTCAGAACACTGAAGCTTTCTTT. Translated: CASSYSTQNTEAFF.

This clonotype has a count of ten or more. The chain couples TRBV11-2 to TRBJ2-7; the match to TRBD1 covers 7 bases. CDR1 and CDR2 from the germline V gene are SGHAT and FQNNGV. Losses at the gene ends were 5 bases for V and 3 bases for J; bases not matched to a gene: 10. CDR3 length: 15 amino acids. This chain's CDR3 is CASSDSGTVNYEQYF. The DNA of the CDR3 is TGTGCCAGCAGCGACTCCGGGACAGTTAACTACGAGCAGTACTTC.

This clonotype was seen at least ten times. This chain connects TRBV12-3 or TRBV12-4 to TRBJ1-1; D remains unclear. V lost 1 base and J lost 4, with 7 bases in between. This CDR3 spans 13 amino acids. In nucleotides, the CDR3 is TGTGCCAGCAGTTTAGGGGTAGGCACTGAAGCTTTCTTT. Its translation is CASSLGVGTEAFF.

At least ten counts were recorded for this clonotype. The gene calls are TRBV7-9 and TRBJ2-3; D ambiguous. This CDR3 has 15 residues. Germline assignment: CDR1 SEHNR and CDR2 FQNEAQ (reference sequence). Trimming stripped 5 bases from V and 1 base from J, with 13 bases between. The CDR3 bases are TGTGCCAGCAGCCCCGAAATTTGGGGCACAGATACGCAGTATTTT. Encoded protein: CASSPEIWGTDTQYF.

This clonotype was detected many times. This CDR3 reads CASSLVSLVDTQYF. The CDR3, as DNA: TGTGCCAGCAGCTTAGTGTCGCTGGTGGATACGCAGTATTTT. This sequence joins TRBV7-2 and TRBJ2-3; unclear D gene. Germline values: CDR1 SGHTA, CDR2 FQGNSA. With 1 base removed from V and 6 bases from J, the gap between germline ends came to 11 bases. This CDR3 has 14 amino acids.

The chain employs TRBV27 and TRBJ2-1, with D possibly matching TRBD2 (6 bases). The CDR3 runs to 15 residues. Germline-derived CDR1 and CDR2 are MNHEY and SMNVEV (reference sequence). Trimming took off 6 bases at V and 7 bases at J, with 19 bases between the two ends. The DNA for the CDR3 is TGTGCCAGCAGCCTCACCGGGACTGCTCGGAATGAGCAGTTCTTC. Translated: CASSLTGTARNEQFF.

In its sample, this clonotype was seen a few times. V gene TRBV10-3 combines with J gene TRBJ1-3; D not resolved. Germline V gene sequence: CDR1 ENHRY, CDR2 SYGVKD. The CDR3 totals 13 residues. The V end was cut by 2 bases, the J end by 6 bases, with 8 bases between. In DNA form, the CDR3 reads TGTGCCATCAGTGAGGGGGTGGAAAACACCATATATTTT. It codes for CAISEGVENTIYF.

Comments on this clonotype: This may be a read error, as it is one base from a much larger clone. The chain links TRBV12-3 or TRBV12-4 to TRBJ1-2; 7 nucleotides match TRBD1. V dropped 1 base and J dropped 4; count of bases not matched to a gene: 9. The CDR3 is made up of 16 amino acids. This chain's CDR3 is CASSLERGLSSYGYTF. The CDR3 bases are TGTGCCAGCAGTTTAGAGAGGGGGCTTTCTAGCTATGGCTACACCTTC.

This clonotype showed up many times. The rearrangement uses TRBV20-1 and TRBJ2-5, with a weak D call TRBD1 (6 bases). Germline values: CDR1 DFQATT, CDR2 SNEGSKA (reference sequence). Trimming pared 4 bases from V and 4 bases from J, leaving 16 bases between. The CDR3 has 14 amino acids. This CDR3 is CSAITGHRAETQYF. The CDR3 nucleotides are TGCAGTGCTATTACGGGACACAGAGCAGAGACCCAGTACTTC.

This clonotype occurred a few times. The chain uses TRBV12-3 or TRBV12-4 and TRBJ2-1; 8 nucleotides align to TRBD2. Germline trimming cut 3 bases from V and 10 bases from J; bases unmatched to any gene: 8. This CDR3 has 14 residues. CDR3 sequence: CASSLELRGGEQFF. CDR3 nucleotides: TGTGCCAGCAGTTTGGAACTACGGGGGGGGGAGCAGTTCTTC.

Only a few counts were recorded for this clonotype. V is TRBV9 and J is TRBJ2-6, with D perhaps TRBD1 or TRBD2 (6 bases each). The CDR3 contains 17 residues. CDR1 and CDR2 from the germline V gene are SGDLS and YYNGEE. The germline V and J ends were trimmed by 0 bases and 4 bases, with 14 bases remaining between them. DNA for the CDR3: TGTGCCAGCAGCGTAGGGGAAGGGGGGATCGGGGCCAACGTCCTGACTTTC. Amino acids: CASSVGEGGIGANVLTF.

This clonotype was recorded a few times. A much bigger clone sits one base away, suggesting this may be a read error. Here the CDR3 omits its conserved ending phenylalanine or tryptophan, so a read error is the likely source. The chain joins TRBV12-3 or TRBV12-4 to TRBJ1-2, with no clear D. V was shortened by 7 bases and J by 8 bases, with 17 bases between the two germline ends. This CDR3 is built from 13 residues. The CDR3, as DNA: TGTGCCAGCATGACGGCCCGGAGCGGAGGCTACACCCTC. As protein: CASMTARSGGYTL.

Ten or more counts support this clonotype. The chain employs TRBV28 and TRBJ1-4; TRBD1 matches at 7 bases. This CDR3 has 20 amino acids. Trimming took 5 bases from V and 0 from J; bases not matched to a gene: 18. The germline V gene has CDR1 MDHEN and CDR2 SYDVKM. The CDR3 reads CASSALQGRGPIATNEKLFF. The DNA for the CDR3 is TGTGCCAGCAGTGCCTTACAGGGGAGGGGACCTATTGCAACTAATGAAAAACTGTTTTTT.

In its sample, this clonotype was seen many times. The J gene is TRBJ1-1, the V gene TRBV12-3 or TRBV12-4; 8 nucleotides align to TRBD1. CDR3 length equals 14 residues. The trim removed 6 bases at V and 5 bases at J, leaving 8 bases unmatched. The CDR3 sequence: CASRTTGVETEAFF. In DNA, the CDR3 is TGTGCCAGCAGAACGACAGGGGTAGAAACTGAAGCTTTCTTT.

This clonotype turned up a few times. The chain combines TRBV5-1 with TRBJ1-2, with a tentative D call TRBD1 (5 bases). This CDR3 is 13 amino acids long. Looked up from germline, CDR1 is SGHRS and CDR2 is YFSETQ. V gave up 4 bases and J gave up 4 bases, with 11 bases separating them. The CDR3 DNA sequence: TGCGCCAGCAGCATCGGGACGGGCTATGGCTACACCTTC. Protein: CASSIGTGYGYTF.

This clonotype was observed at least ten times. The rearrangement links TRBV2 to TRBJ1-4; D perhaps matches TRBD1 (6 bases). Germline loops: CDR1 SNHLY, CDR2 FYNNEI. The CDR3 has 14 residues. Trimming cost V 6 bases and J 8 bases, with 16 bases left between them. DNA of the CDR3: TGTGCCAGCAGGGGCTTGGACAGAGCGGAAAAACTGTTTTTT. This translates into CASRGLDRAEKLFF.

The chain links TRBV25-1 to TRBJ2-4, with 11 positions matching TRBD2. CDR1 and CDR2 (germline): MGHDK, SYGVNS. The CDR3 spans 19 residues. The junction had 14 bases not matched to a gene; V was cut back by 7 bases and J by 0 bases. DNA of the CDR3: TGTGCCAGCATCCGAAGGGGTAGCGGGAGGGGTAAAGCCAAAAACATTCAGTACTTC. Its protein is CASIRRGSGRGKAKNIQYF.

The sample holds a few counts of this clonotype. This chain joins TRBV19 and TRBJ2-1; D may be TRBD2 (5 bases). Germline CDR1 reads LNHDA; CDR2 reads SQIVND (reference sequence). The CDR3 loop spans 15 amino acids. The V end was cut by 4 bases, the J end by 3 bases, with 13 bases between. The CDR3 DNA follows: TGTGCCAGTAGTACCGGAGCGGCCCTCTACAATGAGCAGTTCTTC. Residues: CASSTGAALYNEQFF.

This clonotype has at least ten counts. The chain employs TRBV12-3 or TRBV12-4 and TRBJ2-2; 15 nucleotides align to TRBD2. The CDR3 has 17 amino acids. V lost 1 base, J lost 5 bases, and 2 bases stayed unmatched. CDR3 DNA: TGTGCCAGCAGTTTAGGGGGACTAGCGGGAGGAACCGGGGAGCTGTTTTTT. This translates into CASSLGGLAGGTGELFF.

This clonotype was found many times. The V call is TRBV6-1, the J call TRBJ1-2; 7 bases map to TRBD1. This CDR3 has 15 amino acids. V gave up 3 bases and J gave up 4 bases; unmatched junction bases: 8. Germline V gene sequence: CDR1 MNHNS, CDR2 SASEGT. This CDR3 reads CASSEWTGSSYGYTF. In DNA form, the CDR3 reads TGTGCCAGCAGTGAGTGGACAGGCTCTTCCTATGGCTACACCTTC.

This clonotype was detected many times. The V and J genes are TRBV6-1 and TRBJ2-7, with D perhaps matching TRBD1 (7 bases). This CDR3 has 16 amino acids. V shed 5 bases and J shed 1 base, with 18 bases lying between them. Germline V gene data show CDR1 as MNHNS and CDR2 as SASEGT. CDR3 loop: CASSPSAQGGSYEQYF. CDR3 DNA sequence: TGTGCCAGCAGTCCTTCAGCCCAGGGGGGTTCCTACGAGCAGTACTTC.

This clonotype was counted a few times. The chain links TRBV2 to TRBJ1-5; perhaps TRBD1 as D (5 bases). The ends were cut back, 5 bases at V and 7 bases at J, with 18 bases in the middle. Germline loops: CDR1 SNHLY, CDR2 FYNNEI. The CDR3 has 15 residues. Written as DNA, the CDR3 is TGTGCCAGCAGTCCAGGGTTTACGGGCCGCCAGCCCCAGCATTTT. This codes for CASSPGFTGRQPQHF. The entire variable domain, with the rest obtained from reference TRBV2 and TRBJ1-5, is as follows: EPEVTQTPSHQVTQMGQEVILRCVPISNHLYFYWYRQILGQKVEFLVSFYNNEISEKSEIFDDQFSVERPDGSNFTLKIRSTKLEDSAMYFCASSPGFTGRQPQHFGDGTRLSIL.

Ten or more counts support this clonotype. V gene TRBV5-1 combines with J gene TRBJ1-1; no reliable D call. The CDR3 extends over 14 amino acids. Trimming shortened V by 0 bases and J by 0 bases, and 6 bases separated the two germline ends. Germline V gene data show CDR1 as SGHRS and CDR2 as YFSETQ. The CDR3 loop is CASSLDSMNTEAFF. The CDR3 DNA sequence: TGCGCCAGCAGCTTGGACAGCATGAACACTGAAGCTTTCTTT.

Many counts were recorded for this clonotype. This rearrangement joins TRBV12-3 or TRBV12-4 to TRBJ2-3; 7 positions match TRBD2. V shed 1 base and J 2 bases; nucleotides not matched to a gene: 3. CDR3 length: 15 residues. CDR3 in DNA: TGTGCCAGCAGTTTAGAGCTAGCGGACACAGATACGCAGTATTTT. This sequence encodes CASSLELADTDTQYF.

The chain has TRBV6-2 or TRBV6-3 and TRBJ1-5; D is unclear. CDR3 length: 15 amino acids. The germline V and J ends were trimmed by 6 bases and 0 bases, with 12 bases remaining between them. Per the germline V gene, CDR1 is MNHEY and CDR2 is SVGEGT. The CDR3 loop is CASSPFINSNQPQHF. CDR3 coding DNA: TGTGCCAGCAGCCCCTTCATCAATAGCAATCAGCCCCAGCATTTT.

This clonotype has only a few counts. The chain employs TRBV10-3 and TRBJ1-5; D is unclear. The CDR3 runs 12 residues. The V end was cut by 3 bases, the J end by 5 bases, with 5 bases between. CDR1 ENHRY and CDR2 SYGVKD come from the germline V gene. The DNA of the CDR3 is TGTGCCATCAGTGATCGAGATCAGCCCCAGCATTTT. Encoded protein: CAISDRDQPQHF.